The 16 T cell receptor beta chains below all came from one sample that was sequenced in a study of neoadjuvant nivolumab and ipilimumab in lung cancer. TCRdb's table, derived via immunoSEQ multiplex PCR, lists solely in-frame clones and lacks some. The table lists over 10,000 clones, roughly 95% of them singletons. Sequenced here: peripheral blood, sampled after neoadjuvant nivolumab, alone or with ipilimumab, at or shortly before surgery. The receptors come from an adult with non-small cell lung cancer.

In this sample, this clone turned up a few times. The chain carries TRBV7-9 and TRBJ1-2, with D hard to call. CDR1 and CDR2 from the germline V gene are SEHNR and FQNEAQ (reference sequence). V was cut by 5 bases and J by 2 bases, with 24 bases left in between. This CDR3 comprises 18 residues. CDR3 amino acids: CASSAPEIMVGQNYGYTF. Written as DNA, the CDR3 is TGTGCCAGCAGCGCACCCGAGATAATGGTGGGCCAGAACTATGGCTACACCTTC.

V and J are TRBV7-9 and TRBJ2-1; D uncertain. CDR3 size: 15 residues. Germline V lookup: CDR1 SEHNR, CDR2 FQNEAQ (reference sequence). Trimming took off 3 bases at V and 5 bases at J, with 14 bases between the two ends. The DNA for the CDR3 is TGTGCCAGCAGCTTCGACTTCGGATCGAACAATGAGCAGTTCTTC. It is translated as CASSFDFGSNNEQFF. Filled out from reference TRBV7-9 and TRBJ2-1, the complete variable domain reads DTGVSQNPRHKITKRGQNVTFRCDPISEHNRLYWYRQTLGQGPEFLTYFQNEAQLEKSRLLSDRFSAERPKGSFSTLEIQRTEQGDSAMYLCASSFDFGSNNEQFFGPGTRLTVL.

The genes are TRBV7-2 and TRBJ2-6, with D perhaps TRBD2 (6 bases). V dropped 5 bases and J dropped 0 bases, with 17 bases sitting between them. This CDR3 is 18 amino acids long. Germline CDR1 is SGHTA and CDR2 is FQGNSA. Here the CDR3 reads CASSSGLSGYSGANVLTF. For the CDR3, the DNA is TGTGCCAGCAGCAGTGGACTAAGCGGTTACTCTGGGGCCAACGTCCTGACTTTC.

This chain joins TRBV7-9 and TRBJ2-7; TRBD1 is a possible D gene (6 bases). This CDR3 is 13 amino acids long. The germline V gene has CDR1 SEHNR and CDR2 FQNEAQ (reference sequence). V was clipped by 5 bases and J by 2 bases, with 10 bases between them. CDR3 in DNA: TGTGCCAGCAGCCCCAGGGGACCCTACGAGCAGTACTTC. Protein sequence: CASSPRGPYEQYF.

V is TRBV10-3 and J is TRBJ1-1; 9 nucleotides line up with TRBD1. Germline lookup yields CDR1 ENHRY and CDR2 SYGVKD. The CDR3 runs to 16 residues. V was pared by 3 bases and J by 4 bases, with 9 bases of the junction left unmatched. In nucleotides, the CDR3 is TGTGCCATCAGTGAAAGACAGGGGGGGGTTGTCACTGAAGCTTTCTTT. Translation gives CAISERQGGVVTEAFF.

This clone is a singleton in its sample. The CDR3 sequence is CASSLYEGRGDEKLFF. Written as DNA, the CDR3 is TGTGCCAGCAGCTTATATGAGGGCAGGGGTGATGAAAAACTGTTTTTT. The V and J genes are TRBV13 and TRBJ1-4; possibly TRBD1 for D (6 bases). V lost 2 bases and J lost 6, with 16 bases in between. This CDR3 spans 16 amino acids. Germline lookup yields CDR1 PRHDT and CDR2 FYEKMQ (reference sequence).

This clone was detected only a few times. This chain links TRBV4-1 with TRBJ1-2; D is unresolved. The CDR3 covers 16 residues. Germline V gives CDR1 MGHRA, CDR2 YSYEKL. Trimming shortened V by 1 base and J by 4 bases, and 16 bases separated the two germline ends. Here the CDR3 reads CASSQVLGGASYGYTF. CDR3 nucleotide sequence: TGCGCCAGCAGCCAAGTGTTGGGCGGAGCCAGCTATGGCTACACCTTC.

The chain is built from TRBV5-4 and TRBJ1-4, with TRBD1 matching 9 bases. The V gene end was trimmed by 1 base and the J gene end by 5 bases; junction bases not matched to a gene: 3. The germline gives CDR1 SGHNT, CDR2 YYREEE (reference sequence). The CDR3 is 15 amino acids. CDR3 in amino acids: CASSLLGQGNEKLFF. The CDR3 nucleotides are TGTGCCAGCAGCTTGCTGGGACAGGGAAATGAAAAACTGTTTTTT.

V and J are TRBV5-1 and TRBJ2-1; D is possibly TRBD2 (6 bases). V was cut by 3 bases and J by 14 bases, with 18 bases left in between. Germline lookup yields CDR1 SGHRS and CDR2 YFSETQ. This CDR3 contains 13 residues. The CDR3 nucleotides read TGCGCCAGCAGCTCGCGACCGGGAGAGGCAAAGTTCTTC. Its translation: CASSSRPGEAKFF.

The J gene is TRBJ1-1, the V gene TRBV18, with no clear D. Germline assignment: CDR1 KGHSH and CDR2 LQKENI. V lost 4 bases and J 1 base, leaving 10 bases between the germline ends. CDR3 length equals 14 residues. Here the CDR3 reads CASSRWARNTEAFF. The CDR3 DNA follows: TGTGCCAGCTCACGCTGGGCTCGGAACACTGAAGCTTTCTTT.

The chain is built from TRBV7-2 and TRBJ2-3; tentative D call: TRBD1 (6 bases). In germline, CDR1 is SGHTA, CDR2 FQGNSA. V lost 4 bases to trimming and J lost 2 bases, with 16 bases between them. This CDR3 has 16 residues. This CDR3 reads CASSSQGNRYTDTQYF. CDR3 nucleotides: TGTGCCAGCAGCTCTCAGGGGAATCGATACACAGATACGCAGTATTTT.

The chain is built from TRBV7-9 and TRBJ1-4, with a weak D call TRBD1 (6 bases). This CDR3 is built from 15 residues. Looked up from germline, CDR1 is SEHNR and CDR2 is FQNEAQ (reference sequence). V shed 7 bases and J shed 3 bases, with 15 bases lying between them. The CDR3, as DNA: TGTGCCAGCATCCTCGGGGGGGCGGCTAATGAAAAACTGTTTTTT. Amino acids: CASILGGAANEKLFF.

The chain has TRBV11-3 and TRBJ1-2; 11 bases are shared with TRBD1. The V and J ends lost 4 bases and 7 bases, in that order; junction bases with no gene match: 5. Germline CDR1 and CDR2: SGHNT and YENEEA. CDR3 length: 14 amino acids. CDR3 DNA: TGTGCCAGCAGCTCGGGACAGGGGGACGGTGGCTACACCTTC. It translates to CASSSGQGDGGYTF.

J is TRBJ2-3 and V is TRBV2; tentatively, D is TRBD1 (6 bases). Per the germline V gene, CDR1 is SNHLY and CDR2 is FYNNEI. The V end lost 7 bases, the J end lost 5 bases, and 10 bases lay between the germline ends. This CDR3 comprises 12 residues. Here the CDR3 reads CASTWGQDTQYF. The CDR3 bases are TGTGCCAGCACTTGGGGGCAAGATACGCAGTATTTT.

CDR3: CASLRTGGYEQYF. Here the CDR3 DNA reads TGTGCCAGCCTCCGGACAGGGGGCTACGAGCAGTACTTC. This chain links TRBV6-5 with TRBJ2-7; 10 positions match TRBD1. Trimming at V came to 8 bases and at J to 3 bases, leaving 4 bases not matched to a gene. Looked up from germline, CDR1 is MNHEY and CDR2 is SVGAGI. This CDR3 comprises 13 residues.

The V call is TRBV27, the J call TRBJ1-1; 8 bases map to TRBD1. The CDR3 is made up of 17 amino acids. The trim removed 6 bases at V and 0 bases at J, leaving 12 bases unmatched. Germline lookup yields CDR1 MNHEY and CDR2 SMNVEV (reference sequence). CDR3 bases: TGTGCCAGCAGGGTGGCCGGGACAGGCAATATGAACACTGAAGCTTTCTTT. Residues: CASRVAGTGNMNTEAFF.